This TCR beta chain came from a study of glioma-infiltrating T cells. The V segment lost 3 bases and the J segment 0 bases; nucleotides outside the gene matches: 8. Per the germline V gene, CDR1 is LNHDA and CDR2 is SQIVND (reference sequence). The CDR3 is 17 residues long. Amplification of TCR alpha and beta CDR3 regions from RNA used iRepertoire nested multiplex PCR. TCRdb itself ran the multiplex PCR reads through MiXCR, one entry per CDR3 protein. The repertoire consists of fewer than 200,000 distinct CDR3 sequences, with over 25% occurring once and the leading ten covering roughly 21%. The sequenced sample was glioma tissue, nonneoplastic brain tissue, or PBMCs (not recorded which). The sequence derives from a human donor with low-grade glioma or glioblastoma, undergoing nonglioma brain surgery, or in good health (not recorded which). The rearrangement links TRBV19 to TRBJ2-1, with 7 bases identical to TRBD1. The CDR3 here is CASSILSGQSSYNEQFF. The CDR3, as DNA: TGTGCCAGTAGTATCTTATCGGGACAGAGCTCCTACAATGAGCAGTTCTTC.